One T cell receptor beta chain is described in this entry. What it binds is unknown. Trimming removed 0 bases at V and 0 bases at J, with 9 bases between. Germline lookup yields CDR1 ENHRY and CDR2 SYGVKD. The CDR3 extends over 17 amino acids. Cultured CD4+ T cell DNA underwent sequencing with the Oncomine TCR Beta short-read assay. Each CDR3 protein gets one entry after TCRdb re-called the PCR reads with MiXCR. The data hold roughly 11,000 distinct CDR3 sequences, with approximately 57% observed a single time. The sample is drawn from a study of vaccination and CD4 T cells after COVID-19. Indicated treatment: approximately 9-day PBMC culture with coronavirus spike peptide pools or control peptides (ViraFEST assay).

Sequencing was performed on CD4+ T cells from blood, cultured in vitro. This chain links TRBV10-3 with TRBJ2-6; D could derive from TRBD1 or TRBD2 (5 bases each). The source of this sequence is a human donor who had recovered from COVID-19. CDR3 residues: CAISESGRSSGANVLTF. For the CDR3, the DNA is TGTGCCATCAGTGAGTCGGGACGGAGCTCTGGGGCCAACGTCCTGACTTTC.